These 18 T cell receptor beta chains were sequenced from one sample in a study of Ad26.COV2.S vaccination and SARS-CoV-2 variants. The assay was immunoSEQ multiplex PCR, and TCRdb's table has in-frame clones only and misses some. Among roughly 380,000 clones listed, just over 90% were seen once. Sequenced here: peripheral blood, sampled after recovery from COVID-19. These receptors were taken from a human donor who had recovered from COVID-19.

The rearrangement links TRBV6-1 to TRBJ2-7, with 7 bases lining up with TRBD1. Germline V gives CDR1 MNHNS, CDR2 SASEGT. V shed 4 bases, J shed 5 bases, and the junction held 5 bases outside the gene matches. CDR3 length equals 13 residues. CDR3 region: CASSGQGKDEQYF. The CDR3 bases are TGTGCCAGCAGTGGACAGGGAAAGGACGAGCAGTACTTC.

The chain carries TRBV3-1 (or the pseudogene TRBV3-2) and TRBJ1-6; D ambiguous. Germline-derived CDR1 and CDR2 are LGHDT and YNNKEL (reference sequence). The CDR3 loop spans 15 amino acids. V lost 7 bases and J 0 bases, leaving 10 bases between the germline ends. CDR3 in DNA: TGTGCCAGCACCCCAGGAAGCTCCTATAATTCACCCCTCCACTTT. The encoded protein is CASTPGSSYNSPLHF.

The sample holds one count of this clone. CDR3 sequence: CASSLNTGKETQYF. The CDR3 bases are TGTGCCAGCAGCTTAAATACAGGGAAAGAGACCCAGTACTTC. V and J are TRBV7-9 and TRBJ2-5; possibly TRBD1 for D (6 bases). V dropped 2 bases and J dropped 3 bases, with 10 bases sitting between them. From germline, CDR1 is SEHNR and CDR2 FQNEAQ (reference sequence). The length of the CDR3 is 14 residues. Full variable domain (remainder filled in from reference TRBV7-9 and TRBJ2-5): DTGVSQNPRHKITKRGQNVTFRCDPISEHNRLYWYRQTLGQGPEFLTYFQNEAQLEKSRLLSDRFSAERPKGSFSTLEIQRTEQGDSAMYLCASSLNTGKETQYFGPGTRLLVL.

The chain joins TRBV10-3 to TRBJ2-7, with 8 positions matching TRBD1. Germline loops: CDR1 ENHRY, CDR2 SYGVKD. CDR3 size: 14 residues. The J segment lost 5 bases and the V segment lost 4 bases, leaving 7 bases of the junction unmatched. CDR3: CAISGGQGKNEQYF. The CDR3 DNA reads as TGTGCCATCAGTGGAGGACAGGGTAAGAACGAGCAGTACTTC.

This clone was counted a single time. The V call is TRBV27, the J call TRBJ2-7; D may be TRBD1 or TRBD2 (5 bases each). The ends were cut back, 2 bases at V and 3 bases at J, with 17 bases in the middle. This CDR3 spans 16 amino acids. CDR1 and CDR2 (germline): MNHEY, SMNVEV (reference sequence). The CDR3 coding sequence is TGTGCCAGCAGTTTAATCGGGGACCCCCTCCTCTACGAGCAGTACTTC. Residues: CASSLIGDPLLYEQYF.

For the CDR3, the DNA is TGTGCCAGCAGTATCCAGGGGAGTAGCACAGATACGCAGTATTTT. Translated: CASSIQGSSTDTQYF. This chain uses TRBV6-6 with TRBJ2-3; possible D gene TRBD1, 6 bases. The CDR3 is made up of 15 amino acids. V was cut by 5 bases and J by 0 bases, with 12 bases left in between. CDR1 and CDR2 (germline): MNHNY, SVGAGI (reference sequence).

The CDR3 DNA reads TGCGCCAGCAGCCAAGATGGCGCAAATAATGAAAAACTGTTTTTT. Translation: CASSQDGANNEKLFF. The chain combines TRBV4-3 with TRBJ1-4; D unclear. Germline assignment: CDR1 LGHNA and CDR2 YSLEER. This CDR3 spans 15 amino acids. Deletions cut 0 bases from V and 4 bases from J, with 9 bases between.

The chain recombines TRBV10-3 with TRBJ1-2, with a weak D call TRBD1 (6 bases). V was shortened by 6 bases and J by 1 base, with 15 bases between the two germline ends. Germline CDR1 ENHRY, CDR2 SYGVKD. This CDR3 region has 15 residues. The CDR3 coding sequence is TGTGCCATCAGGATAACCAAACAGGGTAACTATGGCTACACCTTC. Amino acids: CAIRITKQGNYGYTF.

The chain uses TRBV13 and TRBJ2-1; TRBD2 matches 16 bases. In germline, CDR1 is PRHDT, CDR2 FYEKMQ (reference sequence). J was trimmed by 8 bases and V by 5 bases; bases with no gene match: 21. There are 21 residues in the CDR3. As DNA, the CDR3 is TGTGCCAGCAGCCTTAGACCGGGACTAGCGGGGGGGCCGAGGTTCAAGGATGAGCAGTTCTTC. It yields the protein CASSLRPGLAGGPRFKDEQFF.

This clone was detected only once. The chain is built from TRBV7-9 and TRBJ1-5; 7 bases map to TRBD1. Germline V gene lookup returns CDR1 SEHNR and CDR2 FQNEAQ (reference sequence). This CDR3 has 17 amino acids. The J segment lost 4 bases and the V segment lost 3 bases, leaving 12 bases of the junction unmatched. CDR3 bases: TGTGCCAGCAGCTTTGGAAAGCCGGGACAGAAAAATCAGCCCCAGCATTTT. Its translation is CASSFGKPGQKNQPQHF.

V gene TRBV27 combines with J gene TRBJ2-3; D is perhaps TRBD2 (6 bases). In germline, CDR1 is MNHEY, CDR2 SMNVEV (reference sequence). Deletions cut 3 bases from V and 6 bases from J, with 19 bases between. This CDR3 region has 16 residues. This CDR3 is CASSFVIGGAEDTQYF. The CDR3 coding sequence is TGTGCCAGCAGTTTCGTTATCGGCGGGGCCGAGGATACGCAGTATTTT.

The chain joins TRBV6-5 to TRBJ1-2; TRBD1 aligns across 8 bases. Trimming at V came to 6 bases and at J to 7 bases, leaving 7 bases not matched to a gene. The CDR3 runs to 13 residues. Germline V gene data show CDR1 as MNHEY and CDR2 as SVGAGI. The CDR3 region has the DNA TGTGCCAGCAGACTCGACAGGGGAGGTGGCTACACCTTC. Its protein is CASRLDRGGGYTF.

V and J are TRBV9 and TRBJ2-3; 14 bases fit TRBD2. The CDR3 covers 19 residues. CDR1 is SGDLS and CDR2 is YYNGEE in the germline V gene. Germline trimming cut 3 bases from V and 4 bases from J; bases unmatched to any gene: 13. The CDR3 protein is CASSGSGTSGGSPPDTQYF. CDR3 DNA: TGTGCCAGCAGCGGGTCCGGGACTAGCGGGGGAAGCCCCCCAGATACGCAGTATTTT.

The chain combines TRBV19 with TRBJ2-6, with D perhaps matching TRBD1 (5 bases). V lost 1 base and J lost 1, with 17 bases in between. CDR3 length: 19 residues. Germline lookup yields CDR1 LNHDA and CDR2 SQIVND (reference sequence). The CDR3 here is CASSIAILLGASGANVLTF. CDR3 DNA sequence: TGTGCCAGTAGTATAGCCATATTGTTAGGGGCGTCTGGGGCCAACGTCCTGACTTTC.

This chain's CDR3 is CASSTQGGYTF. As DNA, the CDR3 is TGTGCCAGCAGTACCCAGGGGGGCTACACCTTC. The V and J genes are TRBV27 and TRBJ1-2; D may be TRBD1 (6 bases). There are 11 residues in the CDR3. Germline values: CDR1 MNHEY, CDR2 SMNVEV (reference sequence). V lost 5 bases and J 8 bases, leaving 9 bases between the germline ends.

The rearrangement joins TRBV19 to TRBJ2-4; perhaps TRBD2 as D (7 bases). There are 20 residues in the CDR3. Germline V gene data show CDR1 as LNHDA and CDR2 as SQIVND (reference sequence). Trimming removed 2 bases at V and 2 bases at J, with 25 bases between. The CDR3 DNA reads as TGTGCCAGTAGTATAAGTGGGGGGGCTAGGGCCGGACCTTCCAAAAACATTCAGTACTTC. This codes for CASSISGGARAGPSKNIQYF.

The chain uses TRBV15 and TRBJ2-7; D uncertain. Germline V CDR1 and CDR2: LNHNV, YYDKDF (reference sequence). The CDR3 is made up of 15 amino acids. V lost 0 bases and J lost 2, with 11 bases in between. The CDR3 sequence is CATSRDRARAYEQYF. CDR3 in DNA: TGTGCCACCAGCAGAGATAGGGCCCGGGCCTACGAGCAGTACTTC.

The chain employs TRBV9 and TRBJ1-3; D gene unclear. Germline V gives CDR1 SGDLS, CDR2 YYNGEE. V dropped 3 bases and J dropped 0 bases, with 10 bases sitting between them. This CDR3 contains 15 residues. CDR3 sequence (DNA): TGTGCCAGCAGCGCTGAGACTCGCTCTGGAAACACCATATATTTT. Its translation is CASSAETRSGNTIYF. The whole variable domain, remainder taken from reference TRBV9 and TRBJ1-3, is DSGVTQTPKHLITATGQRVTLRCSPRSGDLSVYWYQQSLDQGLQFLIQYYNGEERAKGNILERFSAQQFPDLHSELNLSSLELGDSALYFCASSAETRSGNTIYFGEGSWLTVV.